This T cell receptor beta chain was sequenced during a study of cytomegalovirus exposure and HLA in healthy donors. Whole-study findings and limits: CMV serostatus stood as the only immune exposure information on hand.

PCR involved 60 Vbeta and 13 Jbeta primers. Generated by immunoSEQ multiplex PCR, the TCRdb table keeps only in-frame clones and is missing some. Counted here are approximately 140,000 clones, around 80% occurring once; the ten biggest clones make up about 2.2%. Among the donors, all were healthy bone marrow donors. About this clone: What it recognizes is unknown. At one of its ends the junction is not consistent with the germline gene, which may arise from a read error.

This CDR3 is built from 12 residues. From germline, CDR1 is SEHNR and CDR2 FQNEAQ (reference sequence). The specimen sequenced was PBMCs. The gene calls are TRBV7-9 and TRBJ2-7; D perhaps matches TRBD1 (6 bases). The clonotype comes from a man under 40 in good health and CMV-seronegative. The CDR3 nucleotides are TGTTCCAGCGGCACGACAGGTCCTCGAAAGTACTTC. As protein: CSSGTTGPRKYF.